These 17 T cell receptor beta chains were all obtained from the same sample, sequenced in a study of blood T cell repertoires in COVID-19. The assay was immunoSEQ multiplex PCR, and TCRdb's table has in-frame clones only and misses some. This sample has some 400,000 clones, with around 89% found just once. Sequencing was carried out using PBMCs or T cells enriched from blood (not recorded which). The receptors originated from a man under 40 who had recovered from COVID-19.

This clone was picked up a small number of times. The chain is built from TRBV18 and TRBJ1-1; no clear D gene. The germline V gene encodes CDR1 KGHSH and CDR2 LQKENI. V was shortened by 1 base and J by 7 bases, with 16 bases between the two germline ends. The CDR3 contains 15 residues. This chain's CDR3 is CASSPLIDTDYEAFF. The CDR3 nucleotides are TGTGCCAGCTCACCACTAATAGACACGGACTATGAAGCTTTCTTT.

The chain uses TRBV5-4 and TRBJ2-1, with 11 bases matching TRBD2. CDR1 is SGHNT, CDR2 YYREEE, per germline (reference sequence). This CDR3 comprises 18 residues. V gave up 4 bases and J gave up 3 bases; unmatched junction bases: 12. The CDR3, as DNA: TGTGCCAGCAGCGCGGGACTAGCGGTTTTAGCTCGCTACAATGAGCAGTTCTTC. As protein: CASSAGLAVLARYNEQFF. The full variable domain, completed using reference TRBV5-4 and TRBJ2-1, is ETGVTQSPTHLIKTRGQQVTLRCSSQSGHNTVSWYQQALGQGPQFIFQYYREEENGRGNFPPRFSGLQFPNYSSELNVNALELDDSALYLCASSAGLAVLARYNEQFFGPGTRLTVL.

The rearrangement uses TRBV5-1 and TRBJ1-5; D gene unclear. The CDR3 is 13 residues long. V lost 0 bases and J 6 bases, leaving 7 bases between the germline ends. CDR1 and CDR2 (germline): SGHRS, YFSETQ. The CDR3 loop is CASSLGSGQPQHF. CDR3 bases: TGCGCCAGCAGCTTGGGTAGTGGTCAGCCCCAGCATTTT.

The genes are TRBV3-1 (or the pseudogene TRBV3-2) and TRBJ1-2; the D gene is possibly TRBD1 (6 bases). V lost 0 bases and J 4 bases, leaving 15 bases between the germline ends. Per germline, CDR1 LGHDT and CDR2 YNNKEL (reference sequence). This CDR3 is built from 16 residues. CDR3 nucleotide sequence: TGTGCCAGCAGCCAAGATGACAGGTTAGCGGGCTATGGCTACACCTTC. This translates into CASSQDDRLAGYGYTF.

This clone was counted between two and nine times. The chain has TRBV10-2 and TRBJ1-5; possible D gene TRBD1, 6 bases. There are 17 residues in the CDR3. Germline CDR1 is WSHSY and CDR2 is SAAADI. V was cut by 4 bases and J by 0 bases, with 16 bases left in between. The CDR3 loop is CASSGGGTFDSNQPQHF. For the CDR3, the DNA is TGCGCCAGCAGTGGCGGGGGGACATTCGATAGCAATCAGCCCCAGCATTTT.

This clone has just a few counts. The chain uses TRBV15 and TRBJ1-1; perhaps TRBD1 as D (5 bases). Trimming left V 4 bases short and J 5 bases short, with 14 bases between. Germline V gene lookup returns CDR1 LNHNV and CDR2 YYDKDF (reference sequence). The CDR3 spans 14 residues. The CDR3, as DNA: TGTGCCACCAGCATCTCCTGGGGGGTTACTGAAGCTTTCTTT. Translating gives CATSISWGVTEAFF.

This clone was observed a single time. The chain uses TRBV29-1 and TRBJ2-7; 9 bases map to TRBD2. V shed 4 bases and J 5 bases; nucleotides not matched to a gene: 9. The CDR3 covers 14 residues. Germline loops: CDR1 SQVTM, CDR2 ANQGSEA. DNA of the CDR3: TGCAGCGTTGGAGGGGCGGGAGGGCCCGACGAGCAGTACTTC. This sequence encodes CSVGGAGGPDEQYF.

The chain uses TRBV19 and TRBJ2-7; unclear D gene. The V and J ends lost 6 bases and 3 bases respectively, with 12 bases between them. Germline-derived CDR1 and CDR2 are LNHDA and SQIVND (reference sequence). The CDR3 length is 13 residues. Written as DNA, the CDR3 is TGTGCCAGTAGGCAGGAAAACAACTACGAGCAGTACTTC. Translated, it gives CASRQENNYEQYF.

This clone was recorded a few times. The chain employs TRBV5-5 and TRBJ2-7; 9 positions agree with TRBD2. The CDR3 covers 14 residues. Trimming at V came to 0 bases and at J to 6 bases, leaving 4 bases not matched to a gene. Germline V gene data show CDR1 as SGHKS and CDR2 as YYEKEE (reference sequence). The CDR3 here is CASSLAPAGGEQYF. The CDR3 DNA follows: TGTGCCAGCAGCTTGGCCCCAGCGGGAGGCGAGCAGTACTTC.

The chain has TRBV28 and TRBJ2-3; D possibly corresponds to TRBD1 (5 bases). V gave up 5 bases and J gave up 4 bases, with 16 bases separating them. Germline CDR1 MDHEN, CDR2 SYDVKM. CDR3 size: 15 residues. Written as DNA, the CDR3 is TGTGCCAGCAGTCCCGGCGCCAGGGTGGCAGATACGCAGTATTTT. Protein product: CASSPGARVADTQYF.

The rearrangement uses TRBV5-1 and TRBJ2-2, with TRBD2 matching 10 bases. Germline V gene data show CDR1 as SGHRS and CDR2 as YFSETQ. This CDR3 is built from 16 residues. V gave up 1 base and J gave up 1 base; unmatched junction bases: 1. CDR3 sequence reads: CASSLRLAGNTGELFF. The DNA of the CDR3 is TGCGCCAGCAGCTTGAGACTAGCGGGGAACACCGGGGAGCTGTTTTTT.

This chain uses TRBV4-1 with TRBJ1-1; D ambiguous. The germline V and J ends were trimmed by 3 bases and 0 bases, with 2 bases remaining between them. The CDR3 is 12 amino acids. Germline V gene sequence: CDR1 MGHRA, CDR2 YSYEKL. CDR3 nucleotides: TGCGCCAGCAGCCACGTGAACACTGAAGCTTTCTTT. Amino acid sequence: CASSHVNTEAFF.

This clone was observed a single time. Different DNA sequences within this sample yield the same CDR3. This sequence joins TRBV5-1 and TRBJ1-1, with 11 nucleotides matching TRBD1. This CDR3 is 14 amino acids long. The junction had 3 bases not matched to a gene; V was cut back by 4 bases and J by 4 bases. The V gene's germline CDR1 is SGHRS and CDR2 YFSETQ. This chain's CDR3 is CASSIGQGATEAFF. Written as DNA, the CDR3 is TGCGCCAGCAGCATCGGACAGGGGGCCACTGAAGCTTTCTTT. Filled out from reference TRBV5-1 and TRBJ1-1, the complete variable domain reads KAGVTQTPRYLIKTRGQQVTLSCSPISGHRSVSWYQQTPGQGLQFLFEYFSETQRNKGNFPGRFSGRQFSNSRSEMNVSTLELGDSALYLCASSIGQGATEAFFGQGTRLTVV.

The rearrangement joins TRBV11-2 to TRBJ1-1; no firm D call. The CDR3 runs to 13 residues. With 3 bases removed from V and 5 bases from J, the gap between germline ends came to 10 bases. CDR1 SGHAT and CDR2 FQNNGV come from the germline V gene. DNA of the CDR3: TGTGCCAGCAGCTTTGGCCCCTTGACTGAAGCTTTCTTT. It yields the protein CASSFGPLTEAFF. The full variable domain, with the rest looked up from reference TRBV11-2 and TRBJ1-1, is EAGVAQSPRYKIIEKRQSVAFWCNPISGHATLYWYQQILGQGPKLLIQFQNNGVVDDSQLPKDRFSAERLKGVDSTLKIQPAKLEDSAVYLCASSFGPLTEAFFGQGTRLTVV.

The rearrangement links TRBV12-3 or TRBV12-4 to TRBJ2-5; D perhaps matches TRBD1 (6 bases). Trimming took 7 bases from V and 2 from J, leaving 11 bases between them. CDR3 length: 13 residues. CDR3 DNA sequence: TGTGCCAGCAACTCACAGGGACAAGAGACCCAGTACTTC. Translated, it gives CASNSQGQETQYF.

V and J are TRBV5-1 and TRBJ2-3; a weak D match, TRBD1 (5 bases). CDR3 length: 14 amino acids. V gave up 0 bases and J gave up 2 bases, with 7 bases separating them. CDR1 is SGHRS, CDR2 YFSETQ, per germline. The chain's CDR3 is CASSLEGVTDTQYF. The DNA for the CDR3 is TGCGCCAGCAGCTTGGAAGGGGTCACAGATACGCAGTATTTT.

The chain couples TRBV3-1 (or the pseudogene TRBV3-2) to TRBJ1-2, with D perhaps matching TRBD1 (6 bases). The CDR3 covers 14 residues. Looked up from germline, CDR1 is LGHDT and CDR2 is YNNKEL (reference sequence). The ends were cut back, 5 bases at V and 3 bases at J, with 13 bases in the middle. This chain's CDR3 is CASSAQGLDYGYTF. CDR3 coding DNA: TGTGCCAGCAGCGCACAGGGTCTGGACTATGGCTACACCTTC.